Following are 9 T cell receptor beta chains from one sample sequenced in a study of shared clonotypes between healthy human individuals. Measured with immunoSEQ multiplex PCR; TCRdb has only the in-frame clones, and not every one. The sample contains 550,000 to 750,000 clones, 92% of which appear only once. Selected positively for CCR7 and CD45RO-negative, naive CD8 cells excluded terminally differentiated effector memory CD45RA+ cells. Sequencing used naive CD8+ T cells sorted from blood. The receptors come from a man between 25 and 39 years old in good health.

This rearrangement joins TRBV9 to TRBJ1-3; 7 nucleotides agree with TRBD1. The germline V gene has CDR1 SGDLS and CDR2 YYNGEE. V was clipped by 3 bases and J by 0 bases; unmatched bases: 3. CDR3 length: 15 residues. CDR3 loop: CASSAGTASGNTIYF. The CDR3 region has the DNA TGTGCCAGCAGCGCAGGGACAGCCTCTGGAAACACCATATATTTT.

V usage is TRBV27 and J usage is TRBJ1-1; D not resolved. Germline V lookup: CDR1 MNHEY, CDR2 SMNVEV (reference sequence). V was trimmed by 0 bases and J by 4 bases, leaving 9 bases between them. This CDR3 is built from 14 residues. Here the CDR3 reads CASSLSPWGTEAFF. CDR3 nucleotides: TGTGCCAGCAGTTTATCCCCCTGGGGCACTGAAGCTTTCTTT.

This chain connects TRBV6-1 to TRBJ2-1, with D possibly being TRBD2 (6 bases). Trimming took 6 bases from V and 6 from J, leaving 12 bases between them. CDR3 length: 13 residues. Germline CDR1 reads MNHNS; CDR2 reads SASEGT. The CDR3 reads CASRMGGSNEQFF. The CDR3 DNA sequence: TGTGCCAGCAGGATGGGGGGATCCAATGAGCAGTTCTTC.

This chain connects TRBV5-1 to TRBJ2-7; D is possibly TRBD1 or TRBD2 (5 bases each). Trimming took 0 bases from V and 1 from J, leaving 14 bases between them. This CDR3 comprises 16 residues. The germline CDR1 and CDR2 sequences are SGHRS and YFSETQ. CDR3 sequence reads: CASSLGLQEDSYEQYF. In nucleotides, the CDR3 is TGCGCCAGCAGCTTGGGACTACAGGAAGATTCCTACGAGCAGTACTTC.

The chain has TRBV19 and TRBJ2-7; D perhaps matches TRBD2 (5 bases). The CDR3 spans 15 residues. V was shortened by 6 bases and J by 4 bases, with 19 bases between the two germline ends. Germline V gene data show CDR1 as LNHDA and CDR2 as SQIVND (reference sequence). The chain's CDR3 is CASSYTREGVYEQYF. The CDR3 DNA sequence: TGTGCCAGTAGCTACACCCGCGAGGGCGTTTACGAGCAGTACTTC.

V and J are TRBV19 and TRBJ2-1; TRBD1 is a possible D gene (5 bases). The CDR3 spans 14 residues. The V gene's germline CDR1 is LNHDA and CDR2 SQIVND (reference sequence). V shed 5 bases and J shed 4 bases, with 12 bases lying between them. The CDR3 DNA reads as TGTGCCAGTAGTCCATGGGGCCTATACAATGAGCAGTTCTTC. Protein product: CASSPWGLYNEQFF.

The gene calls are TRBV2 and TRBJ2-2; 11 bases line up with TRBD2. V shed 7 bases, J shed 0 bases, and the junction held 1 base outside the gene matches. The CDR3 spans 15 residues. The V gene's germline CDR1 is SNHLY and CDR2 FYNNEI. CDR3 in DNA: TGTGCCAGCATACTAGCGGGAGCGAACACCGGGGAGCTGTTTTTT. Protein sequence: CASILAGANTGELFF.

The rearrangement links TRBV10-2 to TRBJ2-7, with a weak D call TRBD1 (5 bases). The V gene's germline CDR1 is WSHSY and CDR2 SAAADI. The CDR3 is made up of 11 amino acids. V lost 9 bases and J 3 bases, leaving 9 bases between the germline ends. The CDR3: CASADSYEQYF. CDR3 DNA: TGCGCCAGTGCCGACAGCTACGAGCAGTACTTC.

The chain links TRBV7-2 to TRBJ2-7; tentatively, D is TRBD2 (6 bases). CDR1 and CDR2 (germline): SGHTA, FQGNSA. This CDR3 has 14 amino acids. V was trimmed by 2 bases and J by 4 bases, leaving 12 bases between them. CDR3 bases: TGTGCCAGCAGCTTATATTTGGAGGGATACGAGCAGTACTTC. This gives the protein CASSLYLEGYEQYF.